This T cell receptor (beta chain) was identified during a study of T-cell reconstitution after alpha-beta-depleted transplantation in children. The J segment lost 0 bases and the V segment lost 4 bases, leaving 5 bases of the junction unmatched. The germline V gene has CDR1 MNHEY and CDR2 SMNVEV (reference sequence). The CDR3 is 16 amino acids. Construction of the TCRbeta library involved unique molecular identifiers. TCRdb analysed the PCR reads with MiXCR anew, one entry per CDR3 protein. The top ten clones hold approximately 5.4% of a sample with a few hundred thousand distinct CDR3 sequences, approximately 9.8% of them seen once. In this sample, this clonotype turned up a few times.

This chain joins TRBV27 and TRBJ1-5; 8 nucleotides align to TRBD1. This specimen consisted of PBMCs from the stem cell graft donor, obtained from the stem cell graft. The source is a human donor who donated a stem cell graft to a child with SCID. The CDR3 DNA sequence: TGTGCCAGCAGTTCCCGACAGGGGTATAGCAATCAGCCCCAGCATTTT. Translated, it gives CASSSRQGYSNQPQHF.